A single sample is the source of the 13 T cell receptor beta chains below, sequenced in a study of CD8 T cells in ankylosing spondylitis. Each CDR3 protein is one row after TCRdb ran MiXCR on the 5' RACE reads. The table includes fewer than 200,000 distinct CDR3 sequences, 18% detected once. Sequencing used blood, either unsorted or a sorted T cell fraction (not recorded which). The receptors come from a male donor aged 5 to 30 with ankylosing spondylitis or in good health (not recorded which).

This clonotype was recorded many times. The chain uses TRBV12-3 or TRBV12-4 and TRBJ2-7; tentatively, D is TRBD1 (6 bases). The CDR3 has 16 residues. V gave up 3 bases and J gave up 0 bases, with 15 bases separating them. CDR3 in amino acids: CASSLGTGSSSYEQYV. The CDR3, as DNA: TGTGCCAGCAGTTTGGGAACAGGGTCCAGCTCCTACGAGCAGTACGTC.

This clonotype was counted ten times or more. This chain connects TRBV7-9 to TRBJ2-7; D is unclear. Germline V gene data show CDR1 as SEHNR and CDR2 as FQNEAQ (reference sequence). V was cut by 1 base and J by 6 bases, with 7 bases left in between. This CDR3 has 12 residues. The CDR3 reads CASSLEVGEQYV. DNA for the CDR3: TGTGCCAGCAGCTTAGAAGTCGGCGAGCAGTACGTC.

This clonotype was seen ten or more times. The chain has TRBV7-8 and TRBJ2-3, with 7 bases fitting TRBD2. Germline V gives CDR1 SGHVS, CDR2 FQNEAQ. The CDR3 covers 16 residues. V lost 2 bases and J lost 5; bases outside the gene matches: 10. The CDR3 here is CASSLWTSNIVDTQYF. The CDR3 region has the DNA TGTGCCAGCAGCTTATGGACTAGTAATATAGTAGATACGCAGTATTTT.

V usage is TRBV4-3 and J usage is TRBJ2-5, with TRBD1 matching over 7 bases. The CDR3 contains 15 residues. Losses at the gene ends were 1 base for V and 3 bases for J; bases not matched to a gene: 5. Germline V gene data show CDR1 as LGHNA and CDR2 as YSLEER. This CDR3 is CASSQAWQGEETQYF. CDR3 DNA sequence: TGCGCCAGCAGCCAAGCTTGGCAGGGGGAAGAGACCCAGTACTTC.

This clonotype was observed at least ten times. The V and J genes are TRBV5-1 and TRBJ2-2; D gene ambiguous. V was cut by 0 bases and J by 8 bases, with 5 bases left in between. CDR1 is SGHRS, CDR2 YFSETQ, per germline. CDR3 length equals 12 residues. CDR3 sequence: CASSLAGGELFF. The CDR3 DNA sequence: TGCGCCAGCAGCTTGGCCGGAGGGGAGCTGTTTTTT.

Many counts were recorded for this clonotype. The rearrangement joins TRBV5-1 to TRBJ2-2; tentatively, D is TRBD1 (6 bases). The CDR3 totals 16 residues. The germline gives CDR1 SGHRS, CDR2 YFSETQ. V lost 0 bases and J 1 base, leaving 10 bases between the germline ends. CDR3 in amino acids: CASSLDSRGNTGELFF. The CDR3 nucleotides are TGCGCCAGCAGCTTGGATTCCAGGGGGAACACCGGGGAGCTGTTTTTT.

This rearrangement joins TRBV29-1 to TRBJ2-7; D unresolved. CDR3 size: 12 residues. Trimming left V 5 bases short and J 3 bases short, with 11 bases between. The germline CDR1 and CDR2 sequences are SQVTM and ANQGSEA. As DNA, the CDR3 is TGCAGCGTTCAAGGAAGCTACTACGAGCAGTACTTC. It encodes CSVQGSYYEQYF.

The rearrangement joins TRBV27 to TRBJ2-7, with D perhaps matching TRBD2 (5 bases). The V and J ends lost 4 bases and 4 bases respectively, with 17 bases between them. CDR3 length: 15 amino acids. The V gene's germline CDR1 is MNHEY and CDR2 SMNVEV (reference sequence). CDR3 DNA: TGTGCCAGCAGTTCGGGAAGGCGGCTTTCATACGAGCAGTACGTC. Translated, it gives CASSSGRRLSYEQYV.

The sample holds many counts of this clonotype. This chain joins TRBV6-2 or TRBV6-3 and TRBJ2-7, with D maybe TRBD2 (6 bases). The ends were cut back, 0 bases at V and 3 bases at J, with 18 bases in the middle. The CDR3 sequence is 17 residues long. Germline CDR1 reads MNHEY; CDR2 reads SVGEGT. CDR3 nucleotide sequence: TGTGCCAGCAGTTACTCGATTTCTGAGGGACTTCTCTACGAGCAGTACTTC. Amino acid sequence: CASSYSISEGLLYEQYF.

This clonotype was seen at least ten times. The chain employs TRBV6-6 and TRBJ2-7, with 9 bases lining up with TRBD1. The CDR3 totals 14 residues. Looked up from germline, CDR1 is MNHNY and CDR2 is SVGAGI (reference sequence). V lost 9 bases and J lost 2; bases outside the gene matches: 8. The CDR3 DNA reads TGTGCCAGTAAAATCCGGGACAGGGCCTACGAGCAGTACTTC. Its translation: CASKIRDRAYEQYF.

This clonotype was seen a few times. The V gene is TRBV25-1, the J gene TRBJ2-1; D may be TRBD2 (6 bases). The V gene lost 5 bases and the J gene lost 6 bases, with 14 bases spanning the gap. This CDR3 is 14 amino acids long. CDR1 and CDR2 from the germline V gene are MGHDK and SYGVNS. The CDR3 DNA reads TGTGCCAGCAGTAATGGCGGGATGTCCAATGAGCAGTTCTTC. Translation gives CASSNGGMSNEQFF.

There are many counts of this clonotype. This chain uses TRBV9 with TRBJ2-1; TRBD2 aligns across 7 bases. Germline CDR1 is SGDLS and CDR2 is YYNGEE. The CDR3 has 12 residues. J lost 10 bases, V lost 3 bases, and 4 bases had no gene match. The CDR3 spells CASSGRDYEQFF. The CDR3 DNA sequence: TGTGCCAGCAGCGGTAGGGACTACGAGCAGTTCTTC.

There are many counts of this clonotype. J is TRBJ2-7 and V is TRBV7-9; possibly TRBD2 for D (5 bases). Germline CDR1 is SEHNR and CDR2 is FQNEAQ (reference sequence). The CDR3 sequence is 14 residues long. Between the trimmed V and J ends, which lost 1 base and 0 bases, there was a span of 7 bases. The CDR3 sequence: CASSLVEGSYEQYF. Here the CDR3 DNA reads TGTGCCAGCAGCTTAGTTGAGGGCTCCTACGAGCAGTACTTC. The whole variable domain, filled in from reference TRBV7-9 and TRBJ2-7, reads DTGVSQNPRHKITKRGQNVTFRCDPISEHNRLYWYRQTLGQGPEFLTYFQNEAQLEKSRLLSDRFSAERPKGSFSTLEIQRTEQGDSAMYLCASSLVEGSYEQYFGPGTRLTVT.